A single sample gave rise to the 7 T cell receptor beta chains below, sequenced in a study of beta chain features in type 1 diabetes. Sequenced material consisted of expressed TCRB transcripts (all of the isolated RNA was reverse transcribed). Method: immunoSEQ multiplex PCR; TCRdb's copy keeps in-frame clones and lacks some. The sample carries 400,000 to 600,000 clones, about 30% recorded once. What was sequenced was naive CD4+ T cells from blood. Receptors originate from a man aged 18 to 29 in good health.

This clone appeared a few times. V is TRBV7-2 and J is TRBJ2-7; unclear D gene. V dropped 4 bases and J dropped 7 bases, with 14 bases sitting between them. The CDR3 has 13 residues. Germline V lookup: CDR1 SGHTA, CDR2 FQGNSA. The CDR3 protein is CASSSRGLSEQYF. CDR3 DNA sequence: TGTGCCAGCAGCTCCCGTGGATTAAGTGAGCAGTACTTC.

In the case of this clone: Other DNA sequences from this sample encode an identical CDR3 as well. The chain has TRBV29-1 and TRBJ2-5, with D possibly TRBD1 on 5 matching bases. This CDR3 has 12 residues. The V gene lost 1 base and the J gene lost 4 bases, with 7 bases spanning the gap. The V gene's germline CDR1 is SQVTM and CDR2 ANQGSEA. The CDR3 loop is CSVEGGAETQYF. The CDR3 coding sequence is TGCAGCGTTGAAGGGGGCGCAGAGACCCAGTACTTC.

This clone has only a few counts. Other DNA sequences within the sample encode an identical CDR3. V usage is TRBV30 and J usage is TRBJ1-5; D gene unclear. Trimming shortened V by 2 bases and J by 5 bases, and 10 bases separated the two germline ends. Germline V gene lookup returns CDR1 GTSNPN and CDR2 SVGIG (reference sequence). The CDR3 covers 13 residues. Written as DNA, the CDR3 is TGTGCCTGGAGTTCCCGGATTGATCAGCCCCAGCATTTT. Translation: CAWSSRIDQPQHF.

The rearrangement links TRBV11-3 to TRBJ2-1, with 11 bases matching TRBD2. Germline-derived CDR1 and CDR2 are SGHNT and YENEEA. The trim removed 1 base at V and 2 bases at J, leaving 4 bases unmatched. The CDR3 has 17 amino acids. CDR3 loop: CASSLVPTSGTYNEQFF. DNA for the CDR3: TGTGCCAGCAGCTTAGTACCGACTAGCGGGACCTACAATGAGCAGTTCTTC. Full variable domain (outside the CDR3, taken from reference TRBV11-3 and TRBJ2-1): EAGVVQSPRYKIIEKKQPVAFWCNPISGHNTLYWYLQNLGQGPELLIRYENEEAVDDSQLPKDRFSAERLKGVDSTLKIQPAELGDSAVYLCASSLVPTSGTYNEQFFGPGTRLTVL.

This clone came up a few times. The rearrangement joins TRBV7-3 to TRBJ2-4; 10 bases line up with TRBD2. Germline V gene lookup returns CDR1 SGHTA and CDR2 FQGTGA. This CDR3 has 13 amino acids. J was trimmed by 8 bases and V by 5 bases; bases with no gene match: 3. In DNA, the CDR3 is TGTGCCAGCAGCACTAGCGGGACTGACATTCAGTACTTC. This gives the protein CASSTSGTDIQYF.

CDR3 nucleotide sequence: TGTGCCAGCAGTCGGGACGCCAAAAACATTCAGTACTTC. It encodes CASSRDAKNIQYF. The chain uses TRBV6-5 and TRBJ2-4; D could derive from TRBD1 or TRBD2 (5 bases each). Germline CDR1 reads MNHEY; CDR2 reads SVGAGI. The CDR3 has 13 amino acids. Trimming pared 5 bases from V and 1 base from J, leaving 6 bases between.

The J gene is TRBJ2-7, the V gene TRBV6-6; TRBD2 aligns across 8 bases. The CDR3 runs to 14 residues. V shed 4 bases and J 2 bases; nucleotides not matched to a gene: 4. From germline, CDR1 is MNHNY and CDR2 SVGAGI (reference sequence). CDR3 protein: CASSSGTSAYEQYF. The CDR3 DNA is TGTGCCAGCAGTTCCGGGACTAGTGCCTACGAGCAGTACTTC.